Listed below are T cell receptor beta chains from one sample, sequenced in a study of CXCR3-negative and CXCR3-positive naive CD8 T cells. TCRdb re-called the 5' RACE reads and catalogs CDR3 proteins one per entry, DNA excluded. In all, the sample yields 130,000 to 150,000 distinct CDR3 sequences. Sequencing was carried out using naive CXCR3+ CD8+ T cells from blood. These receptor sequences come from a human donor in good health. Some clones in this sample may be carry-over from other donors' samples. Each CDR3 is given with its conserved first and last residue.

CDR3: CAWSYTGDYEQYF
J: TRBJ2-7
V: TRBV30

CDR3: CASSQMGQGGLDTQYF
J: TRBJ2-3
V: TRBV14

CDR3: CASSSPTGGTDNEQFF
J: TRBJ2-1
V: TRBV7-9

CDR3: CSDIGLAGNEQFF
J: TRBJ2-1
V: TRBV29-1

CDR3: CASRQTGTQETQYF
J: TRBJ2-5
V: TRBV28

CDR3: CASSLETENTGELFF
J: TRBJ2-2
V: TRBV5-5

CDR3: CASSSREGLETQYF
J: TRBJ2-5
V: TRBV19

CDR3: CASSSSGTLNTEAFF
J: TRBJ1-1
V: TRBV5-6

CDR3: CASSEWETATDTQYF
J: TRBJ2-3
V: TRBV19

CDR3: CASSLRGDQETQYF
J: TRBJ2-5
V: TRBV12-3/TRBV12-4

CDR3: CATSRQREGGNEQFF
J: TRBJ2-1
V: TRBV15

CDR3: CATSETTRGEQFF
J: TRBJ2-1
V: TRBV24-1

CDR3: CAISDPRTGSHEQYF
J: TRBJ2-7
V: TRBV10-3

CDR3: CATRDGWETDTQYF
J: TRBJ2-3
V: TRBV15

CDR3: CASSTDRGPMNTEAFF
J: TRBJ1-1
V: TRBV27

CDR3: CASSQQPGGGSREQYF
J: TRBJ2-7
V: TRBV4-1

CDR3: CASSQDGDASGFDVQYF
J: TRBJ2-3
V: TRBV4-3

CDR3: CASSFRLAGHRVAKNIQYF
J: TRBJ2-4
V: TRBV13

CDR3: CASGLMNTEAFF
J: TRBJ1-1
V: TRBV12-5

CDR3: CASSLAGGAWSYNEQFF
J: TRBJ2-1
V: TRBV11-2

CDR3: CSVEYRGGTYNEQFF
J: TRBJ2-1
V: TRBV29-1

CDR3: CASSFDRPEQYF
J: TRBJ2-7
V: TRBV7-9

CDR3: CASSGGTGPYEQYF
J: TRBJ2-7
V: TRBV25-1

CDR3: CASSQDRGTNYGYTF
J: TRBJ1-2
V: TRBV4-3

CDR3: CASSLVDNYGYTF
J: TRBJ1-2
V: TRBV5-1

CDR3: CASSQDVGGYEQYF
J: TRBJ2-7
V: TRBV4-3

CDR3: CATSLPSYEQYF
J: TRBJ2-7
V: TRBV15

CDR3: CSAGWAYEQYF
J: TRBJ2-7
V: TRBV29-1

CDR3: CASSFIGQGYSYEQYF
J: TRBJ2-7
V: TRBV11-3

CDR3: CASSRGPGNTIYF
J: TRBJ1-3
V: TRBV27

CDR3: CSVVGAGDTQYF
J: TRBJ2-3
V: TRBV29-1

CDR3: CASSPPGQGHYEQYF
J: TRBJ2-7
V: TRBV18

CDR3: CSATQRSGGYNEQFF
J: TRBJ2-1
V: TRBV20-1

CDR3: CASSYPWGLASGELFF
J: TRBJ2-2
V: TRBV6-5

CDR3: CASSRTGGTGELFF
J: TRBJ2-2
V: TRBV7-3

CDR3: CASSHANTGELFF
J: TRBJ2-2
V: TRBV7-3

CDR3: CASSLDGLIDYNEQFF
J: TRBJ2-1
V: TRBV11-1

CDR3: CASSVGGAAAYEQYF
J: TRBJ2-7
V: TRBV9

CDR3: CASSLGAETQYF
J: TRBJ2-5
V: TRBV27

CDR3: CASSLATREQYF
J: TRBJ2-7
V: TRBV28

CDR3: CASSTAGQDTGELFF
J: TRBJ2-2
V: TRBV7-8

CDR3: CSVEDREGTPYEQYF
J: TRBJ2-7
V: TRBV29-1

CDR3: CAISEPRPGGYEQYF
J: TRBJ2-7
V: TRBV10-3

CDR3: CASSELDRPYNEQFF
J: TRBJ2-1
V: TRBV2

CDR3: CSALTGGTEAFF
J: TRBJ1-1
V: TRBV20-1

CDR3: CASSLGGSNEQFF
J: TRBJ2-1
V: TRBV7-2

CDR3: CASRTGGNEQFF
J: TRBJ2-1
V: TRBV13

CDR3: CASSLGQALHF
J: TRBJ1-6
V: TRBV21-1

CDR3: CASSDREDRDGHEQFF
J: TRBJ2-1
V: TRBV25-1

CDR3: CASSRDREAFF
J: TRBJ1-1
V: TRBV7-9